A selection of T cell receptor beta chains follows, all from one sample in a study of blood T cell repertoires in COVID-19. Sequencing was performed with immunoSEQ multiplex PCR; in TCRdb, only in-frame clones are kept and a portion is missing. The table records a few hundred thousand clones, approximately 90% of them present only once. The sequenced sample was PBMCs or T cells enriched from blood (not recorded which). The receptors originated from a human donor in a cohort exposed to, infected with or recovered from COVID-19 (not recorded which). The donor label of this sample is uncertain. The CDR3 runs from the conserved cysteine through the conserved F or W. A D gene is named only where the DNA matches it firmly. The size field is filled for only some rows; it gives once, few, many or a size class.

CDR3: CASSPRGQGVDEQYF; DNA: TGTGCCAGCAGTCCGCGAGGACAGGGGGTAGACGAGCAGTACTTC; size: NA; D: TRBD1; J: TRBJ2-7; V: TRBV28
CDR3: CASSRTSGGQDEQFF; DNA: TGCGCCAGCAGTCGTACTAGCGGGGGGCAAGATGAGCAGTTCTTC; size: NA; D: TRBD2; J: TRBJ2-1; V: TRBV5-1
CDR3: CASSLGRVQPQHF; DNA: TGTGCCAGCAGCTTAGGCAGGGTACAGCCCCAGCATTTT; size: NA; D: NA; J: TRBJ1-5; V: TRBV7-8
CDR3: CASSEPTGSISHTEAFF; DNA: TGTGCCAGCAGTGAACCGACAGGGAGTATATCGCACACTGAAGCTTTCTTT; size: NA; D: TRBD1; J: TRBJ1-1; V: TRBV6-1
CDR3: CASSEKGIGELFF; DNA: TGTGCCAGCAGTGAGAAGGGGATTGGGGAGCTGTTTTTT; size: NA; D: NA; J: TRBJ2-2; V: TRBV2
CDR3: CASSPGGGGTDTQYF; DNA: TGTGCCAGCAGCCCAGGTGGGGGGGGCACAGATACGCAGTATTTT; size: NA; D: TRBD2; J: TRBJ2-3; V: TRBV7-8
CDR3: CASSPPDRSSYGYTF; DNA: TGTGCCAGCAGCCCCCCAGACAGGTCGTCCTATGGCTACACCTTC; size: once; D: NA; J: TRBJ1-2; V: TRBV5-4
CDR3: CAWRRTARTDLGYTF; DNA: TGTGCCTGGAGGAGGACCGCCCGGACTGATCTTGGCTACACCTTC; size: NA; D: NA; J: TRBJ1-2; V: TRBV30
CDR3: CASSRTSGGNTGELFF; DNA: TGTGCCAGTAGTAGGACTAGCGGGGGGAATACCGGGGAGCTGTTTTTT; size: NA; D: TRBD2; J: TRBJ2-2; V: TRBV19
CDR3: CASSQTGTYTEAFF; DNA: TGTGCCAGCAGCCAGACAGGGACTTACACTGAAGCTTTCTTT; size: NA; D: TRBD1; J: TRBJ1-1; V: TRBV3-1/TRBV3-2
CDR3: CASSPWGGNEQFF; DNA: TGTGCCAGCAGCCCGTGGGGGGGGAATGAGCAGTTCTTC; size: NA; D: TRBD2; J: TRBJ2-1; V: TRBV7-2
CDR3: CASKDRIFSGNTIYF; DNA: TGTGCCAGTAAGGACAGAATCTTCTCTGGAAACACCATATATTTT; size: once; D: NA; J: TRBJ1-3; V: TRBV19
CDR3: CASSRPTSGGMETQYF; DNA: TGTGCCAGCAGTCGCCCGACTAGCGGGGGGATGGAGACCCAGTACTTC; size: NA; D: TRBD2; J: TRBJ2-5; V: TRBV3-1/TRBV3-2
CDR3: CASSLQVRGSGANVLTF; DNA: TGTGCCAGCAGCTTGCAGGTACGGGGCTCTGGGGCCAACGTCCTGACTTTC; size: NA; D: NA; J: TRBJ2-6; V: TRBV11-2
CDR3: CSAGGTGVLPARDNTEAFF; DNA: TGCAGCGCCGGGGGGACAGGGGTCCTTCCAGCCCGAGACAACACTGAAGCTTTCTTT; size: NA; D: TRBD1; J: TRBJ1-1; V: TRBV29-1
CDR3: CASQRDLAKNIQYF; DNA: TGCGCCAGCCAGCGCGACCTAGCCAAAAACATTCAGTACTTC; size: NA; D: NA; J: TRBJ2-4; V: TRBV5-1
CDR3: CASSQGGSQETQYF; DNA: TGTGCCAGCAGCCAGGGCGGCTCTCAAGAGACCCAGTACTTC; size: NA; D: NA; J: TRBJ2-5; V: TRBV11-1
CDR3: CASSFDRVNTEAFF; DNA: TGCGCCAGCAGCTTTGACAGGGTGAACACTGAAGCTTTCTTT; size: once; D: TRBD1; J: TRBJ1-1; V: TRBV5-1
CDR3: CASSSGGAGNEQFF; DNA: TGTGCCAGCAGCTCGGGGGGCGCGGGCAATGAGCAGTTCTTC; size: NA; D: NA; J: TRBJ2-1; V: TRBV5-5
CDR3: CASSQDGRGVNGYTF; DNA: TGCGCCAGCAGCCAAGATGGCAGGGGAGTGAATGGCTACACCTTC; size: NA; D: NA; J: TRBJ1-2; V: TRBV4-1
CDR3: CASKQTGEGINQPQHF; DNA: TGCGCCAGCAAGCAGACAGGGGAGGGGATCAATCAGCCCCAGCATTTT; size: NA; D: TRBD1; J: TRBJ1-5; V: TRBV23-1
CDR3: CASSQDEVGVFSYEQYF; DNA: TGCGCCAGCAGCCAAGATGAGGTAGGGGTCTTCTCCTACGAGCAGTACTTC; size: NA; D: NA; J: TRBJ2-7; V: TRBV4-1
CDR3: CASRSGQGAQETQYF; DNA: TGCGCCAGCAGATCCGGACAGGGCGCCCAAGAGACCCAGTACTTC; size: NA; D: TRBD1; J: TRBJ2-5; V: TRBV10-2
CDR3: CAISGGTSGGNEQFF; DNA: TGTGCCATCAGTGGAGGGACTAGCGGCGGCAATGAGCAGTTCTTC; size: NA; D: TRBD2; J: TRBJ2-1; V: TRBV10-3
CDR3: CASSLGRHPEGGSGNTIYF; DNA: TGTGCCAGCAGCTTGGGACGACATCCAGAAGGGGGAAGTGGAAACACCATATATTTT; size: NA; D: NA; J: TRBJ1-3; V: TRBV5-6
CDR3: CASSFGGGALINEQFF; DNA: TGTGCCAGCTCCTTTGGCGGGGGGGCCTTGATCAATGAGCAGTTCTTC; size: NA; D: TRBD2; J: TRBJ2-1; V: TRBV18
CDR3: CAISGQPRSSYEQYF; DNA: TGTGCCATCAGTGGTCAGCCGAGGAGCTCCTACGAGCAGTACTTC; size: NA; D: NA; J: TRBJ2-7; V: TRBV10-3
CDR3: CASSLQAWAEAFF; DNA: TGTGCCAGCAGCTTACAGGCTTGGGCTGAAGCTTTCTTT; size: NA; D: NA; J: TRBJ1-1; V: TRBV7-8
CDR3: CASSISLRDSAGYTF; DNA: TGTGCCAGTAGTATCTCCCTCCGGGACTCGGCGGGCTACACCTTC; size: once; D: NA; J: TRBJ1-2; V: TRBV19
CDR3: CSVARAFGHEQYF; DNA: TGCAGCGTTGCCAGGGCCTTTGGGCACGAGCAGTACTTC; size: NA; D: NA; J: TRBJ2-7; V: TRBV29-1
CDR3: CASSSQGEGQPQHF; DNA: TGTGCCAGTAGCTCACAGGGGGAGGGTCAGCCCCAGCATTTT; size: NA; D: TRBD1; J: TRBJ1-5; V: TRBV19
CDR3: CASSQEQEVYGYTF; DNA: TGTGCCAGCAGCCAAGAGCAGGAGGTCTATGGCTACACCTTC; size: NA; D: NA; J: TRBJ1-2; V: TRBV4-2
CDR3: CASSVDPEDRGNTEAFF; DNA: TGTGCCAGCAGCGTAGACCCTGAGGACAGGGGGAACACTGAAGCTTTCTTT; size: NA; D: TRBD1; J: TRBJ1-1; V: TRBV9
CDR3: CATSGPPGEPDTQYF; DNA: TGTGCCACCAGTGGGCCCCCGGGGGAGCCAGATACGCAGTATTTT; size: NA; D: NA; J: TRBJ2-3; V: TRBV24-1
CDR3: CASSRDSQDTEAFF; DNA: TGCGCCAGCAGCAGAGACAGTCAGGACACTGAAGCTTTCTTT; size: NA; D: NA; J: TRBJ1-1; V: TRBV5-1
CDR3: CASSPGQGITGELFF; DNA: TGTGCCAGCAGCCCCGGACAGGGGATCACCGGGGAGCTGTTTTTT; size: NA; D: TRBD1; J: TRBJ2-2; V: TRBV7-9
CDR3: CASSYSAGQRTYEQYF; DNA: TGTGCCAGCAGTTACTCCGCGGGACAGCGAACCTACGAGCAGTACTTC; size: NA; D: NA; J: TRBJ2-7; V: TRBV6-5
CDR3: CASSPGTSGNYEQYF; DNA: TGTGCCAGTAGTCCCGGGACTAGCGGCAATTACGAGCAGTACTTC; size: NA; D: TRBD2; J: TRBJ2-7; V: TRBV19
CDR3: CASSTLLALSGTGELFF; DNA: TGTGCCAGCAGCACCCTGTTGGCTCTCTCGGGCACCGGGGAGCTGTTTTTT; size: NA; D: NA; J: TRBJ2-2; V: TRBV27
CDR3: CASSLFLPGHRDGYTF; DNA: TGCGCCAGCAGCCTCTTTCTCCCGGGACACCGGGATGGCTACACCTTC; size: once; D: NA; J: TRBJ1-2; V: TRBV4-1
CDR3: CASSGQGRSGSPLHF; DNA: TGTGCCAGTAGTGGCCAGGGGAGATCAGGATCACCCCTCCACTTT; size: NA; D: NA; J: TRBJ1-6; V: TRBV19
CDR3: CASSQDPREDRGHGYTF; DNA: TGCGCCAGCAGCCAAGATCCACGGGAGGACAGGGGGCATGGCTACACCTTC; size: NA; D: TRBD1; J: TRBJ1-2; V: TRBV4-1
CDR3: CASSPDRGYSGNTIYF; DNA: TGTGCCAGCTCACCGGACAGGGGCTACTCTGGAAACACCATATATTTT; size: NA; D: TRBD1; J: TRBJ1-3; V: TRBV18
CDR3: CASSRTIPQGVATYEQYF; DNA: TGTGCCAGCAGTCGCACTATTCCACAGGGCGTCGCGACCTACGAGCAGTACTTC; size: NA; D: NA; J: TRBJ2-7; V: TRBV5-5
CDR3: CASSYGQMNTEAFF; DNA: TGTGCCAGCAGTTACGGACAGATGAATACTGAAGCTTTCTTT; size: NA; D: NA; J: TRBJ1-1; V: TRBV6-5
CDR3: CATAGSYNSPLHF; DNA: TGTGCCACCGCCGGGAGCTATAATTCACCCCTCCACTTT; size: NA; D: NA; J: TRBJ1-6; V: TRBV11-2
CDR3: CASSAGTGRETQYF; DNA: TGTGCCAGCAGCGCCGGGACAGGGAGGGAGACCCAGTACTTC; size: NA; D: TRBD1; J: TRBJ2-5; V: TRBV9
CDR3: CASSLGRRYSYEQYF; DNA: TGTGCCAGCAGCTTGGGAAGGAGATACTCCTACGAGCAGTACTTC; size: NA; D: NA; J: TRBJ2-7; V: TRBV5-8
CDR3: CAGGEGGNTEAFF; DNA: TGTGCCGGAGGGGAGGGGGGGAACACTGAAGCTTTCTTT; size: NA; D: NA; J: TRBJ1-1; V: TRBV6-5
CDR3: CATSRRQRPYEQYF; DNA: TGTGCCACCAGCAGACGACAGAGACCCTACGAGCAGTACTTC; size: NA; D: NA; J: TRBJ2-7; V: TRBV15
CDR3: CASTPRGATNEKLFF; DNA: TGTGCCAGCACCCCTCGGGGGGCAACTAATGAAAAACTGTTTTTT; size: NA; D: NA; J: TRBJ1-4; V: TRBV2
CDR3: CASSHGLAGVVTQYF; DNA: TGTGCCAGCAGCCACGGGCTAGCGGGGGTGGTGACCCAGTACTTC; size: NA; D: TRBD2; J: TRBJ2-5; V: TRBV11-2
CDR3: CASSLQLQETQYF; DNA: TGTGCCAGCAGCTTACAGCTCCAAGAGACCCAGTACTTC; size: NA; D: NA; J: TRBJ2-5; V: TRBV5-6